These 8 T cell receptor beta chains came from one sample sequenced in a study of cytomegalovirus exposure and HLA in healthy donors. With 60 Vbeta and 13 Jbeta primers, the PCR was carried out. Measured with immunoSEQ multiplex PCR; TCRdb has only the in-frame clones, and not every one. The data show roughly 180,000 clones, almost 85% seen once. What was sequenced was PBMCs. The source is a man aged 30 to 39 in good health and CMV-seronegative.

This clone was seen only once. The chain employs TRBV6-4 and TRBJ2-1; TRBD2 aligns across 7 bases. This CDR3 region has 19 residues. J lost 4 bases, V lost 6 bases, and 21 bases had no gene match. The germline V gene encodes CDR1 MRHNA and CDR2 SNTAGT. CDR3 in DNA: TGTGCCAGCAGCGCAAACCCTTTAGCGGGTCGGGCAGAGTACAATGAGCAGTTCTTC. This translates into CASSANPLAGRAEYNEQFF.

The rearrangement uses TRBV5-4 and TRBJ2-1; TRBD1 agrees at 9 bases. The CDR3 is made up of 14 amino acids. Germline CDR1 is SGHNT and CDR2 is YYREEE (reference sequence). After removal of 4 bases from V and 6 bases from J, the junction contained 5 bases not matched to a gene. As DNA, the CDR3 is TGTGCCAGCAGCGCAGGACAGGGGTTCAATGAGCAGTTCTTC. This sequence encodes CASSAGQGFNEQFF.

The V gene is TRBV5-1, the J gene TRBJ2-7; D might be TRBD1 (5 bases). Germline assignment: CDR1 SGHRS and CDR2 YFSETQ. The CDR3 sequence is 16 residues long. V gave up 1 base and J gave up 2 bases, with 16 bases separating them. CDR3 loop: CASSLRWVGLAYEQYF. CDR3 DNA: TGCGCCAGCAGCTTGAGGTGGGTGGGGCTTGCCTACGAGCAGTACTTC.

The gene calls are TRBV7-2 and TRBJ1-1; D possibly corresponds to TRBD1 (6 bases). CDR3 length: 13 residues. Trimming shortened V by 2 bases and J by 3 bases, and 7 bases separated the two germline ends. Germline CDR1 SGHTA, CDR2 FQGNSA. CDR3 residues: CASSLYRDTEAFF. The CDR3 DNA reads TGTGCCAGCAGCTTATACAGGGACACTGAAGCTTTCTTT.

This chain links TRBV30 with TRBJ2-1, with D possibly matching TRBD1 (5 bases). Trimming stripped 0 bases from V and 2 bases from J, with 11 bases between. The CDR3 sequence is 15 residues long. Germline V CDR1 and CDR2: GTSNPN, SVGIG (reference sequence). The DNA for the CDR3 is TGTGCCTGGAGTGTTGGGCAGGGAACCTACAATGAGCAGTTCTTC. Translation gives CAWSVGQGTYNEQFF.

The chain has TRBV27 and TRBJ1-5; 11 positions match TRBD1. V lost 2 bases and J lost 5; bases outside the gene matches: 11. Germline CDR1 MNHEY, CDR2 SMNVEV (reference sequence). This CDR3 contains 18 residues. This CDR3 is CASSLPGQGGVDDQPQHF. Written as DNA, the CDR3 is TGTGCCAGCAGTTTACCGGGACAGGGGGGCGTAGATGATCAGCCCCAGCATTTT.

The chain links TRBV19 to TRBJ1-2, with 10 positions matching TRBD1. Germline V gene lookup returns CDR1 LNHDA and CDR2 SQIVND (reference sequence). V shed 5 bases and J 7 bases; nucleotides not matched to a gene: 10. This CDR3 is built from 15 residues. The chain's CDR3 is CASSPQGQGSAGYTF. In nucleotides, the CDR3 is TGTGCCAGTAGTCCCCAGGGACAGGGGTCTGCTGGCTACACCTTC.

The chain has TRBV18 and TRBJ2-7, with D tentatively TRBD1 (8 bases). In germline, CDR1 is KGHSH, CDR2 LQKENI. V lost 4 bases and J lost 4, with 26 bases in between. The CDR3 runs 18 residues. The CDR3 region is CASSLLRGGTGGAYEQYF. The CDR3, as DNA: TGTGCCAGCTCACTCCTGAGGGGGGGAACAGGGGGAGCGTACGAGCAGTACTTC.